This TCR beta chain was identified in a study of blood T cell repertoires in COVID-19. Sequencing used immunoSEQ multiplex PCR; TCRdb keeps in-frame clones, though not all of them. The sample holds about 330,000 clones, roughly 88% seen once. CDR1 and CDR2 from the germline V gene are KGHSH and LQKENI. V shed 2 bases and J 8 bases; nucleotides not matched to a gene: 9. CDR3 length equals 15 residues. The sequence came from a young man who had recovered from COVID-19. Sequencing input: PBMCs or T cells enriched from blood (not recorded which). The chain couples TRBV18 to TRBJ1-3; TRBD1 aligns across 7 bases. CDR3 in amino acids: CASSPLTGSGDTIYF. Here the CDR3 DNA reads TGTGCCAGCTCACCATTGACAGGGTCGGGCGACACCATATATTTT.